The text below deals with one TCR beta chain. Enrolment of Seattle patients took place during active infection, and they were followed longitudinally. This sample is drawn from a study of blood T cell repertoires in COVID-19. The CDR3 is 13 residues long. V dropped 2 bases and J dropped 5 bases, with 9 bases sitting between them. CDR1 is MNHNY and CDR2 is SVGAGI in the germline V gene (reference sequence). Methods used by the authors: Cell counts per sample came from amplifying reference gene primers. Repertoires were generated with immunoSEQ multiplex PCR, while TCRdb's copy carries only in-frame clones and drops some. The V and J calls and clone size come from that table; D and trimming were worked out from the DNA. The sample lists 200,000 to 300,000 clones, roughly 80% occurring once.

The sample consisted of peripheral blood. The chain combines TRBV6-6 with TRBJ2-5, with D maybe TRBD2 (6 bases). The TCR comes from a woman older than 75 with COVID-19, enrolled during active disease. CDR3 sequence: CASSYAGSETQYF. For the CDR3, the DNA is TGTGCCAGCAGTTACGCCGGGAGTGAGACCCAGTACTTC.